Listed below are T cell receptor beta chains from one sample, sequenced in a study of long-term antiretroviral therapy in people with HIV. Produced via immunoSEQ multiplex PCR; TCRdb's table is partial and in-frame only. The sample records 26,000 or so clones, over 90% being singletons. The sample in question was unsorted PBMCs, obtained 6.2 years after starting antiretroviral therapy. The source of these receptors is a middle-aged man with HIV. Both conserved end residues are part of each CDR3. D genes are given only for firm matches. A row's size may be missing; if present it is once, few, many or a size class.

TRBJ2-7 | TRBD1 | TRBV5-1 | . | TGCGCCAGCAGCCGGACAGGCGGTTCCTACGAGCAGTACTTC | CASSRTGGSYEQYF
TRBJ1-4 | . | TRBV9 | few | TGTGCCAGCAGCGTAGCCGGGGGGATGAATGAAAAACTGTTTTTT | CASSVAGGMNEKLFF
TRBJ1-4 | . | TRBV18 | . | TGTGCCAGCTCACCACCCCGGTTGGCGGCAACTAATGAAAAACTGTTTTTT | CASSPPRLAATNEKLFF
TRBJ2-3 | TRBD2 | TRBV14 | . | TGTGCCAGCAGCCAAGGGCTAGCGGGAGGTACGCAGTATTTT | CASSQGLAGGTQYF
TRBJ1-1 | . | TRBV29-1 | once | TGCAGCGTCCGTTTGACCACTGAAGCTTTCTTT | CSVRLTTEAFF
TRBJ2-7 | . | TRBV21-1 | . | TGTGCCAGCAGTTCAAGCGGGGGATCTACCTACGAGCAGTACTTC | CASSSSGGSTYEQYF
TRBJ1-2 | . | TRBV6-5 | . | TGTGCCAGCAGCCCCGGACCGAGCTATGGCTACACCTTC | CASSPGPSYGYTF
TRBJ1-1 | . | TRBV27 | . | TGTGCCAGCAGTTTATCCCCAGTGAACACTGAAGCTTTCTTT | CASSLSPVNTEAFF
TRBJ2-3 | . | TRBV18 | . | TGTGCCAGCTCACCATTCCCAGATACGCAGTATTTT | CASSPFPDTQYF
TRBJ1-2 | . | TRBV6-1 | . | TGTGCCAGCAGTGAGGACAGTCCGCCTTATGGCTACACCTTC | CASSEDSPPYGYTF
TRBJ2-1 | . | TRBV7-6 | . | TGTGCCAGCAGCTTAGTCGGGCTGGATAACAATGAGCAGTTCTTC | CASSLVGLDNNEQFF
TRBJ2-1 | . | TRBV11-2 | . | TGTGCCAGCAGCTTAGCCCCTTGGGGGTCAGGCGAGCAGTTCTTC | CASSLAPWGSGEQFF
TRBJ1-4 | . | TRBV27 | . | TGTGCCAGCAGTTTTCTAGGACAGTCGGATGAAAAACTGTTTTTT | CASSFLGQSDEKLFF
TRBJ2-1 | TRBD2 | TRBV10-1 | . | TGCGCCAGCAGTGTAGCGGGGGGCGACAATGAGCAGTTCTTC | CASSVAGGDNEQFF
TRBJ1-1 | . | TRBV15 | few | TGTGCCACCAGCAGAGTCGGGTCGGGTCGGAGCACCTATGAAGCTTTCTTT | CATSRVGSGRSTYEAFF
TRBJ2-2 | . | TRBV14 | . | TGTGCCAGCAGCCAACAGGTCACCGGGGAGCTGTTTTTT | CASSQQVTGELFF
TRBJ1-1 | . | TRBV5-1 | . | TGCGCCAGCAGCTTGGGGACGTCAGTCACTGAAGCTTTCTTT | CASSLGTSVTEAFF
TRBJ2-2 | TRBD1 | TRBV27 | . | TGTGCCAGCAGTTTCGGGACAGTCGCGAACACCGGGGAGCTGTTTTTT | CASSFGTVANTGELFF
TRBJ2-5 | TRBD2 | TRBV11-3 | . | TGTGCCAGCAGCGGGGGGGCTAGCGGGGACCAAGAGACCCAGTACTTC | CASSGGASGDQETQYF
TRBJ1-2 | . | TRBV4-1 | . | TGCGCCAGCAGCCAAGCAGGGGAGGGAGATGGCTACACCTTC | CASSQAGEGDGYTF
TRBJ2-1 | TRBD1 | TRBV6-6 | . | TGTGCCAGCAGACTCGGACAGGGCTCCTACAATGAGCAGTTCTTC | CASRLGQGSYNEQFF
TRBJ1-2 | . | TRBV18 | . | TGTGCCAGCTCACGGTCTGGGCTCGATAACTATGGCTACACCTTC | CASSRSGLDNYGYTF
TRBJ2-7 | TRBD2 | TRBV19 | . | TGTGCCAGTAGTCCAGCGGGAGGAGAGTACGAGCAGTACTTC | CASSPAGGEYEQYF
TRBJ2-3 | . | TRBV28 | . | TGTGCCAGCAGAGGTCGGGAAACCTTTAGTAGCACAGATACGCAGTATTTT | CASRGRETFSSTDTQYF
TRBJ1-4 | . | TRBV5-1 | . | TGCGCCAGCAGTCCCAACCCAGGGGTAGGCGAAAAACTGTTTTTT | CASSPNPGVGEKLFF
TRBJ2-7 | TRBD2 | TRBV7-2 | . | TGTGCCAGCAGCCCGAAAGGACTAGCGGGGGGAACCTACGAGCAGTACTTC | CASSPKGLAGGTYEQYF
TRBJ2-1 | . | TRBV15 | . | TGTGCCACCAGTTCGGGGACCCGGGATGAGCAGTTCTTC | CATSSGTRDEQFF
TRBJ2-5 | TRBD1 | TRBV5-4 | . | TGTGCCAGCAGCACCTTCAGGGGGGAGACCCAGTACTTC | CASSTFRGETQYF
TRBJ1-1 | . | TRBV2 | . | TGTGCCAGCAGTGACAGTTGGGGTGAAGCTTTCTTT | CASSDSWGEAFF
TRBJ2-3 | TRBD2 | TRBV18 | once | TGTGCCAGCTCACCGGGACTAGCGACAGATACGCAGTATTTT | CASSPGLATDTQYF
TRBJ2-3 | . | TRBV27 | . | TGTGCCAGCAGTTCGAAAATCCTGGGCAGCACAGATACGCAGTATTTT | CASSSKILGSTDTQYF
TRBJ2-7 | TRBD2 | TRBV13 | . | TGTGCCAGCAGCCGGGGCGGGACTAGCGGGATGGGCTGGATGCGCTACGAGCAGTACTTC | CASSRGGTSGMGWMRYEQYF
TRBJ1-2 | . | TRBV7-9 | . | TGTGCCAGTGGAGGGAGTTCCTATGGCTACACCTTC | CASGGSSYGYTF
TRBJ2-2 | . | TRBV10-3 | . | TGTGCCACCAGCGGGACCGGGGAGCTGTTTTTT | CATSGTGELFF
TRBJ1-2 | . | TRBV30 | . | TGTGCCTGGAGTGCAACCCAATTGGGGGCGGGCTACACCTTC | CAWSATQLGAGYTF
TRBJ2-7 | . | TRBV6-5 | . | TGTGCCAGCAGTTACTCGGGGATCTCCTACGAGCAGTACTTC | CASSYSGISYEQYF
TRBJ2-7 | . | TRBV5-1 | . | TGCGCCAGCAGCCCCCAACCCAACGAGCAGTACTTC | CASSPQPNEQYF
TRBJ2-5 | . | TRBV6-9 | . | TGTGCCAGCAGTTATCACGGCCAAGAGACCCAGTACTTC | CASSYHGQETQYF
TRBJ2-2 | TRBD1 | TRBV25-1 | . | TGTGCCAGCAGTTCCCGACAGGGGACCCGACTAGTCACCGGGGAGCTGTTTTTT | CASSSRQGTRLVTGELFF
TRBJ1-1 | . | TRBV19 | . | TGTGCCAGTAGAGATGGAGTACCCAACACTGAAGCTTTCTTT | CASRDGVPNTEAFF
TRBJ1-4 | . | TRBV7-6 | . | TGTGCCAGCAGCCCCTCGGACGGAGGATCTTCTAATGAAAAACTGTTTTTT | CASSPSDGGSSNEKLFF
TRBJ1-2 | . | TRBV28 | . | TGTGCCAGCAGTTTACCCGATTCTAGAGGCTACACCTTC | CASSLPDSRGYTF
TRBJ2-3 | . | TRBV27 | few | TGTGCCAGCAGTTTAGTCGGCAGCGGTAAAGATACGCAGTATTTT | CASSLVGSGKDTQYF
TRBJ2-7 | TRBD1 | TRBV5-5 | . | TGTGCCAGCAGCTTCCGGGACAGGGTCCGGGACGAGCAGTACTTC | CASSFRDRVRDEQYF
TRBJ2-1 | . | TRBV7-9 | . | TGTGCCAGCAGCCGATCTGAAGTTAGTGAGCAGTTCTTC | CASSRSEVSEQFF
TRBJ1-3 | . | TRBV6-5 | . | TGTGCCAGCAGTTACCCAGCGGTCGGAAACACCATATATTTT | CASSYPAVGNTIYF